These 20 T cell receptor beta chains came from one sample sequenced in a study of regulatory T cells in long-lasting Graves disease. Time point: newly diagnosed GD, antithyroid drugs for less than 3 months. Following extraction of RNA from PBMCs, that RNA was used to make the TCR library. CDR3 regions were amplified by Arm-PCR using iRepertoire HTBI primers to build TCR beta libraries. One entry per CDR3 protein, called by TCRdb with MiXCR from the multiplex PCR reads. The sample holds 420,000 or so distinct CDR3 sequences, 15% to 20% seen once. This sample also appeared in a second study, on T cells in Graves' hyperthyroidism and ophthalmopathy.

This sample comprised peripheral blood mononuclear cells (PBMCs), obtained at new diagnosis, from a patient treated with antithyroid drugs. Receptors were obtained from a woman aged 18-30 years with Graves disease.

The V gene is TRBV7-9, the J gene TRBJ2-1, with 9 bases aligning to TRBD1. Germline V gene sequence: CDR1 SEHNR, CDR2 FQNEAQ (reference sequence). After removal of 8 bases from V and 5 bases from J, the junction contained 10 bases not matched to a gene. CDR3 size: 15 residues. The CDR3 loop is CASEPGQGYHNEQFF. DNA of the CDR3: TGTGCCAGCGAACCGGGACAGGGTTATCACAATGAGCAGTTCTTC.

This rearrangement joins TRBV20-1 to TRBJ1-4; no definite D call. The CDR3 totals 14 residues. Germline V CDR1 and CDR2: DFQATT, SNEGSKA (reference sequence). V was shortened by 6 bases and J by 5 bases, with 16 bases between the two germline ends. The CDR3 sequence: CSAGEAGLNEKLFF. CDR3 nucleotides: TGCAGTGCAGGAGAAGCAGGCCTCAATGAAAAACTGTTTTTT.

J is TRBJ2-3 and V is TRBV7-9; D is unresolved. The CDR3 is 13 residues long. V was shortened by 3 bases and J by 2 bases, with 6 bases between the two germline ends. Looked up from germline, CDR1 is SEHNR and CDR2 is FQNEAQ (reference sequence). The CDR3: CASSFVDTDTQYF. The DNA for the CDR3 is TGTGCCAGCAGCTTTGTGGACACAGATACGCAGTATTTT.

This clonotype appeared many times. V is TRBV7-8 and J is TRBJ2-7; 7 nucleotides line up with TRBD2. The CDR3 totals 20 residues. V lost 3 bases to trimming and J lost 3 bases; unmatched junction nucleotides: 23. Germline V gene data show CDR1 as SGHVS and CDR2 as FQNEAQ. The DNA for the CDR3 is TGTGCCAGCAGCTTGGGTCCCCGGCGGGAGATTAGGCTCCAGGTCTACGAGCAGTACTTC. It encodes CASSLGPRREIRLQVYEQYF.

This chain links TRBV6-1 with TRBJ2-3, with TRBD2 matching over 14 bases. The CDR3 loop spans 16 amino acids. Germline CDR1 is MNHNS and CDR2 is SASEGT. V was clipped by 6 bases and J by 7 bases; unmatched bases: 9. The CDR3 region is CASSPRLAGGPYTQYF. The CDR3, as DNA: TGTGCCAGCAGCCCAAGACTAGCGGGAGGGCCATATACGCAGTATTTT.

This clonotype was seen many times. The chain carries TRBV20-1 and TRBJ2-3; D possibly corresponds to TRBD2 (5 bases). This CDR3 spans 13 amino acids. V lost 3 bases and J lost 0, with 7 bases in between. Germline V CDR1 and CDR2: DFQATT, SNEGSKA (reference sequence). The CDR3 DNA reads as TGCAGTGCTAGCGGGGATAGCACAGATACGCAGTATTTT. This encodes CSASGDSTDTQYF.

This clonotype has only one observation. The chain recombines TRBV28 with TRBJ2-5, with 10 bases that match TRBD1. CDR1 is MDHEN and CDR2 is SYDVKM in the germline V gene. V lost 4 bases and J lost 5; bases outside the gene matches: 10. This CDR3 is built from 16 residues. Written as DNA, the CDR3 is TGTGCCAGCAGTTCCGTTCAGGGACAGGGGTACGAGACCCAGTACTTC. It yields the protein CASSSVQGQGYETQYF.

This clonotype was detected ten times or more. The chain is built from TRBV3-1 and TRBJ2-7; 13 bases agree with TRBD2. Germline loops: CDR1 LGHDT, CDR2 YNNKEL (reference sequence). Trimming cost V 3 bases and J 1 base; bases outside gene matches: 0. CDR3 length: 15 residues. The chain's CDR3 is CASSQGLAGSYEQYF. CDR3 coding DNA: TGTGCCAGCAGCCAGGGACTAGCGGGATCCTACGAGCAGTACTTC.

At least ten counts were recorded for this clonotype. The V call is TRBV7-2, the J call TRBJ2-3, with TRBD2 matching over 10 bases. J gave up 6 bases and V 5 bases, and 8 bases lay outside the gene matches. The CDR3 has 15 residues. Germline loops: CDR1 SGHTA, CDR2 FQGNSA. The CDR3 coding sequence is TGTGCCAGCAGCGATAGAGCGGGAGGGCCGGATACGCAGTATTTT. Its protein product is CASSDRAGGPDTQYF. Together with reference TRBV7-2 and TRBJ2-3, the CDR3 gives the full variable domain: GAGVSQSPSNKVTEKGKDVELRCDPISGHTALYWYRQSLGQGLEFLIYFQGNSAPDKSGLPSDRFSAERTGGSVSTLTIQRTQQEDSAVYLCASSDRAGGPDTQYFGPGTRLTVL.

The chain carries TRBV28 and TRBJ2-7, with D possibly being TRBD1 (5 bases). The CDR3 sequence is 15 residues long. Trimming pared 4 bases from V and 1 base from J, leaving 14 bases between. CDR1 is MDHEN, CDR2 SYDVKM, per germline. CDR3 amino acids: CASSSKQGWSYEQYF. The DNA of the CDR3 is TGTGCCAGCAGTTCCAAGCAGGGTTGGTCCTACGAGCAGTACTTC.

The CDR3 protein is CASRRLVGDTQYF. For the CDR3, the DNA is TGTGCCAGCAGAAGACTAGTGGGAGATACGCAGTATTTT. The chain has TRBV2 and TRBJ2-3; the D gene is possibly TRBD2 (6 bases). CDR1 and CDR2 from the germline V gene are SNHLY and FYNNEI. This CDR3 has 13 residues. Trimming took 6 bases from V and 5 from J, leaving 12 bases between them. Filled out from reference TRBV2 and TRBJ2-3, the complete variable domain reads EPEVTQTPSHQVTQMGQEVILRCVPISNHLYFYWYRQILGQKVEFLVSFYNNEISEKSEIFDDQFSVERPDGSNFTLKIRSTKLEDSAMYFCASRRLVGDTQYFGPGTRLTVL.

This chain connects TRBV3-1 to TRBJ2-1; D may correspond to TRBD1 or TRBD2 (5 bases each). This CDR3 contains 16 residues. Germline V gives CDR1 LGHDT, CDR2 YNNKEL (reference sequence). Between the trimmed V and J ends, which lost 3 bases and 0 bases, there was a span of 12 bases. The CDR3 is CASSQSWDRSYNEQFF. As DNA, the CDR3 is TGTGCCAGCAGCCAGTCATGGGACCGCTCCTACAATGAGCAGTTCTTC.

This rearrangement joins TRBV3-1 to TRBJ1-2, with D tentatively TRBD1 (6 bases). Per the germline V gene, CDR1 is LGHDT and CDR2 is YNNKEL (reference sequence). Trimming took 6 bases from V and 1 from J, leaving 15 bases between them. The CDR3 contains 15 residues. The CDR3 DNA sequence: TGTGCCAGCAGACCCAAGGACAGTTTTAACTATGGCTACACCTTC. This translates into CASRPKDSFNYGYTF. Looking up the rest from reference TRBV3-1 and TRBJ1-2 gives the full variable domain: DTAVSQTPKYLVTQMGNDKSIKCEQNLGHDTMYWYKQDSKKFLKIMFSYNNKELIINETVPNRFSPKSPDKAHLNLHINSLELGDSAVYFCASRPKDSFNYGYTFGSGTRLTVV.

At least ten counts were recorded for this clonotype. Sequence at one end of the junction differs from germline and may be a read error. J is TRBJ2-5 and V is TRBV5-1; D may be TRBD1 (6 bases). The CDR3 sequence is 13 residues long. Germline V lookup: CDR1 SGHRS, CDR2 YFSETQ. In DNA form, the CDR3 reads TGTGCCAGTAGTAGGACAGACCAAGAGACCCAGTACTTC. Translated: CASSRTDQETQYF. Together with reference TRBV5-1 and TRBJ2-5, the CDR3 gives the full variable domain: KAGVTQTPRYLIKTRGQQVTLSCSPISGHRSVSWYQQTPGQGLQFLFEYFSETQRNKGNFPGRFSGRQFSNSRSEMNVSTLELGDSALYLCASSRTDQETQYFGPGTRLLVL.

Concerning this clonotype: An end of the junction differs from the germline gene, which may be a read error. The chain carries TRBV7-9 and TRBJ2-5; the D gene could be TRBD1 or TRBD2 (5 bases each). Germline V lookup: CDR1 SEHNR, CDR2 FQNEAQ (reference sequence). The CDR3 is 17 residues long. CDR3 nucleotide sequence: TGTGCCAGCAGCCGGATTAATCGGGACCCCGTACCGGAGACCCAGTGCTTC. Its protein is CASSRINRDPVPETQCF.

This sequence joins TRBV6-2 or TRBV6-3 and TRBJ2-7; 10 bases fit TRBD2. The CDR3 runs to 18 residues. V was pared by 5 bases and J by 4 bases, with 17 bases of the junction left unmatched. CDR1 and CDR2 (germline): MNHEY, SVGEGT. The CDR3 nucleotides read TGTGCCAGCAGTGACGAAGAGGTTAGGGGACTAGCGTTTTACGAGCAGTACTTC. This translates into CASSDEEVRGLAFYEQYF.

A word on this clonotype: A much larger clone differs from this one at a single base, so this may be a read error. The chain combines TRBV5-1 with TRBJ2-7; no reliable D call. The CDR3 is made up of 13 amino acids. Germline CDR1 is SGHRS and CDR2 is YFSETQ. The CDR3 spells CANSLGATGEQYF. The CDR3, as DNA: TGCGCCAACAGCTTAGGTGCTACTGGCGAGCAGTACTTC.

This clonotype was detected ten times or more. The chain recombines TRBV2 with TRBJ1-1; possibly TRBD1 for D (5 bases). This CDR3 is built from 13 residues. The germline gives CDR1 SNHLY, CDR2 FYNNEI. V was shortened by 8 bases and J by 1 base, with 11 bases between the two germline ends. The CDR3 loop reads CASCFGGNTEAFF. As DNA, the CDR3 is TGTGCCAGCTGCTTCGGGGGGAACACTGAAGCTTTCTTT.

The chain joins TRBV20-1 to TRBJ1-5; D gene uncertain. The germline V gene encodes CDR1 DFQATT and CDR2 SNEGSKA (reference sequence). The V end lost 3 bases, the J end lost 3 bases, and 12 bases lay between the germline ends. The CDR3 totals 14 residues. The DNA of the CDR3 is TGCAGTGCTAGGAGCAGAGGGCTCAATCAGCCCCAGCATTTT. This gives the protein CSARSRGLNQPQHF.

This clonotype was picked up a small number of times. The chain has TRBV15 and TRBJ2-5, with 10 nucleotides matching TRBD2. V trimming: 1 base; J trimming: 1 base; junction bases outside the gene matches: 12. CDR1 and CDR2 (germline): LNHNV, YYDKDF (reference sequence). This CDR3 is 19 amino acids long. Here the CDR3 DNA reads TGTGCCACCAGCAGAGCCCCCCGGGCTAGCGGGAGACCCCAAGAGACCCAGTACTTC. It codes for CATSRAPRASGRPQETQYF.